This T cell receptor (beta chain) was observed in a study of cytomegalovirus exposure and HLA in healthy donors (dated by TCRdb to the late 2010s). Turning to the overall study: In an earlier analysis of 450 to 750 of the donors, approximately 300 Gb of sequence data and approximately 120 million unique TCR beta sequences from roughly 190 million T cells were reported. All discovery cohort repertoires had been generated using a single sequencing platform. Both class I and class II loci were covered by HLA typing, at four-digit resolution. To study patterns of TCR occurrence, a later analysis re-analyzed previously published TCR beta repertoires from 700 or so donors and added high-resolution HLA genotyping. In addition to the first cohort of 650 to 800 subjects, a separate validation cohort of 120 different subjects was used. The aim of the study was to test whether cataloging public T cell receptors could identify signatures of past pathogen exposure. The T cell repertoires of roughly 660 subjects were profiled by immunosequencing and related to cytomegalovirus serostatus. Roughly 290 gigabases of sequencing data and around 85 million unique TCR sequences made up an early release that covered 640 HLA-typed donors. Several DR-DQ haplotypes were treated as single units for association and clustering because of strong linkage in the cohort. Among the roughly 400 genotyped donors, around 81% belonged to the genetic ancestry cluster associated with self-reported Caucasian donors. The later analysis used no new phenotypic data to find candidate immune exposures, relying instead on TCR beta sequences and their occurrence across donors. Donor age, sex, ethnicity and CMV serostatus were collected together with the repertoire data. To predict cytomegalovirus infection status, the study brought together high-throughput TCR immunosequencing, statistical association of individual TCRs with disease status, and machine learning. Genome-wide SNP genotypes for about 55% of the 666 donors were used in a later genetic analysis, which treated that subset as a discovery cohort. An earlier analysis of a few hundred of the donors applied high-throughput TCR beta sequencing to assess whether each TCR beta V gene segment acted as functional or pseudogenic. Among some 410 genotyped donors of the cohort, an average of around 240,000 unique TCR beta nucleotide sequences were sequenced per donor, roughly 18% of them non-productive. Typing coverage differed by locus: A, B, C, DRB1 and DQB1 were typed in roughly 629-640 donors, DQA1 in 500 to 550, DPA1 in nearly 610, and DPB1 in 400 to 490. Points the paper makes about the study in general: In the study, roughly 160 TCR beta chains were listed as associated with cytomegalovirus. Correlated functional status among segregating V segments might reflect linkage disequilibrium, but an unknown experimental factor could not be ruled out. According to a later analysis, most CMV-associated TCR beta chains appeared to be HLA-restricted, and the HLA associations seemed to be driven largely by CMV exposure. In a later analysis, HLA-associated TCR beta chains showed more clonal expansion and lower generation probabilities than non-associated chains that were equally common. A later genetic analysis associated a missense DCLRE1C variant with V-gene and J-gene trimming of TCR beta chains, and an independent cohort replicated the association. Across donors, most TCR sequences were observed very rarely, whereas some public TCRs were present in many individuals. According to a later analysis, TCR association rates differed among HLA loci, with DRB1 alleles showing the most associated TCRs and HLA-C alleles showing the fewest. The sequencing pipeline was judged likely to have produced a cluster of highly shared sequence variants as a technical artifact. A later analysis reported that several top co-occurrence clusters appeared linked to parvovirus B19, influenza, CMV and Epstein-Barr virus. Cytomegalovirus status was reported to be diagnosed by the classifier with high specificity and sensitivity in both the original and validation cohorts. According to a later genetic analysis, donors in an Asian-associated ancestry cluster had fewer N-insertions in productive TCRs than the roughly 700-donor mean. Assigning TCR associations to individual alleles was difficult when HLA alleles, especially DR and DQ, strongly co-occurred. Only TCR beta chains were sequenced in this cohort, and the absence of alpha or paired-chain data limited detectable features. A further reported finding was that TCR beta sequences accurately predicted the HLA-A and HLA-B alleles for most subjects in the first cohort. Presence/absence analyses assumed roughly uniform sequencing depth across donors, an assumption that may not hold. CMV serostatus was the only immune exposure information available for the cohort. Because HLA typing was missing for some donors at each locus, association tests included only the typed subset. At a false discovery rate of 0.05, a later analysis linked some 17,000 TCR beta sequences to specific HLA alleles. Broadly in line with IMGT annotations, most TCR beta V segments showed up in productive rearrangements about 90% or about 30% of the time in an earlier analysis of 587 of the donors. In vitro tests confirmed that a few of the cytomegalovirus-associated TCR beta chains recognize cytomegalovirus antigens. The earlier analysis of approximately 560 of the donors excluded roughly 17 rarely observed V segments, including chromosome 9 orphons, because counts were too low. The authors suggested that the approach could potentially be extended to other disease states and immunological phenotypes.

The sample holds one count of this clone. Its target antigen remains unknown. No base quality information exists; no much larger clone differs at one position. The cohort was made up of about 670 healthy bone marrow donors. Cohort members were all nominally healthy when sampled, although unrecorded immune exposures were likely present. The donor tested CMV seronegative and was one of the 352 seronegative cohort members. Each donor provided a peripheral blood sample, and peripheral blood mononuclear cells were used for TCR beta sequencing. Genomic DNA extraction from the blood cell samples was performed with the Qiagen DNeasy Blood Extraction Kit. The library was made by the immunoSEQ multiplex PCR assay. The multiplex PCR relied on a mix of 60 forward primers for TCR Vbeta segments and 13 reverse primers for TCR Jbeta segments. Amplification of the CDR3 region of rearranged TCR beta genes was performed with a multiplex PCR assay on genomic DNA. Amplified TCR beta libraries were sequenced as 87-base-pair reads on the Illumina HiSeq System. Per the authors' processing: Across the 670 or so repertoires, a later analysis counted around 80 million unique TCR beta chains, some 11 million of which were shared by at least two donors. Raw reads were error-corrected and collapsed into unique sequences by a nearest-neighbor algorithm in which closely related sequences were merged to remove PCR and sequencing errors. V, D and J gene segments were assigned by aligning CDR3 sequences to IMGT reference sequences. For a sequence to be retained, a match of at least six nucleotides to both a V gene segment and a J gene segment was required. Rearrangements were classified as productive when the CDR3 lacked stop codons and remained in frame with V and J, and all other rearrangements were classified as non-productive. Following IMGT convention, CDR3 was defined as the stretch from the second conserved V-encoded cysteine to the conserved J-encoded phenylalanine. The earlier analysis of 500 to 650 of the donors excluded any sequence lacking an unambiguous match to a single V gene segment. In an earlier analysis of 450 to 700 of the donors, V segments were called functional above 56.7% productive rearrangements and were called segregating when the between-donor standard deviation exceeded 5%. A statistical classification framework was developed to diagnose cytomegalovirus status using the catalog of TCR beta chain sequences. A later analysis assigned V and J genes by comparing TCR nucleotide sequences with IMGT/GENE-DB human TR gene sequences. Using the TCRdist pipeline, a later analysis assigned CDR3 sequences along with most-parsimonious VDJ recombination scenarios. In a later analysis, each TCR beta chain was defined by its CDR3 amino acid sequence together with its V-gene family, and reads lacking a unique V-gene family were excluded. In a later analysis, approximately 640 highly shared, low-generation-probability nucleotide sequences were removed to address suspected cross-contamination and a sequencing artifact. A later analysis calculated a clonal expansion index for each public chain from normalized within-repertoire ranks of inferred template counts. In a later analysis, generation probabilities were computed with a VDJ recombination model fitted to out-of-frame rearrangements, and the resulting probabilities were checked against IGoR. In a later analysis, TCR-TCR, TCR-HLA and TCR-CMV co-occurrence was scored with hypergeometric tests, and a repertoire-size bias correction was applied to TCR pairs. To estimate false discovery rates, a later analysis permuted the HLA or CMV assignments 20 times. In a later analysis, co-occurring TCRs were grouped using DBSCAN, with TCRdist sequence similarity added in when clustering inside HLA-allele-positive subsets. For co-occurrence clustering, repertoires with fewer than 30,000 or more than 120,000 public chains were excluded, along with roughly 5 repertoires with anomalous nucleotide sharing. Imported from immuneACCESS, the table was reduced by TCRdb to in-frame sequences with V and J called. These copies leave out some clones; in studies compared against another copy, an unresolved V gene accounts for under half, and the cause of the remainder is not known. V, J and clone size are taken as reported in that table, and D and trimming were inferred from the DNA itself. In this sample the table shows tens of thousands of clones, 79% of which occur a single time. 2.5% of the sample goes to the ten largest clones.

Sequencing used PBMCs. The receptor comes from a young man in good health and CMV-seronegative.

At the DNA level, the sequence is TGTGCCAGCACCCCAAGCGGGCGTCAGCCCCAGCATTTT. Its product reads: CASTPSGRQPQHF. This sequence uses TRBV21-1 and TRBJ1-5. TRBV21-1 is given as a pseudogene. Inclusive of the bounding cysteine and phenylalanine, the CDR3 is 13 residues long. Here the CDR3 DNA is all that survives: 39 bases in frame from base 1.